Listed below are T cell receptor beta chains from one sample, sequenced in a study of OX40 agonist ivuxolimab in advanced cancers. TCRdb keeps only in-frame clones here, not all; method: immunoSEQ multiplex PCR. This table holds around 53,000 clones, around four fifths found once. The material sequenced was CD4+ or CD8+ T cells sorted from blood, taken in a trial of the OX40 agonist ivuxolimab. These receptor sequences come from an adult with an advanced solid tumor such as melanoma, head and neck, liver or kidney cancer. The CDR3 runs from the conserved cysteine through the conserved F or W. The order of the fields is V gene, J gene, D gene, clone size, CDR3 protein, CDR3 DNA. D genes are given only for firm matches. Not every row has a clone size; where given, it reads once, few, many or a size class.

V: TRBV5-1
J: TRBJ2-3
D: .
size: .
CDR3: CASSLDGPSTDTQYF
DNA: TGCGCCAGCAGCTTGGACGGGCCTAGCACAGATACGCAGTATTTT

V: TRBV5-1
J: TRBJ2-2
D: TRBD1
size: once
CDR3: CASSLDPGTGAGELFF
DNA: TGCGCCAGCAGCTTGGATCCCGGGACAGGGGCCGGGGAGCTGTTTTTT

V: TRBV2
J: TRBJ2-7
D: .
size: few
CDR3: CASSSNGRYEQYF
DNA: TGTGCCAGCAGTAGTAACGGACGCTACGAGCAGTACTTC

V: TRBV6-6
J: TRBJ2-3
D: .
size: .
CDR3: CASSYSTGRDTQYF
DNA: TGTGCCAGCAGTTACAGTACAGGGAGAGATACGCAGTATTTT

V: TRBV4-2
J: TRBJ1-2
D: .
size: .
CDR3: CASSQAPGSRSYGYTF
DNA: TGTGCCAGCAGCCAAGCCCCGGGCAGTAGGTCCTATGGCTACACCTTC

V: TRBV2
J: TRBJ1-4
D: .
size: .
CDR3: CASTRIRDLSEKLFF
DNA: TGTGCCAGCACTAGAATTCGGGACCTCTCGGAAAAACTGTTTTTT

V: TRBV10-1
J: TRBJ2-2
D: .
size: few
CDR3: CASSGWGRPGELFF
DNA: TGCGCCAGCAGTGGTTGGGGGAGGCCCGGGGAGCTGTTTTTT

V: TRBV9
J: TRBJ2-1
D: TRBD2
size: .
CDR3: CASSSGLAGRGSSYNEQFF
DNA: TGTGCCAGCAGCTCCGGACTAGCGGGAAGGGGGAGCTCCTACAATGAGCAGTTCTTC

V: TRBV5-1
J: TRBJ1-1
D: .
size: .
CDR3: CASQSENGRRGTEAFF
DNA: TGCGCCAGCCAGTCGGAGAATGGAAGGCGGGGCACTGAAGCTTTCTTT

V: TRBV27
J: TRBJ2-6
D: .
size: .
CDR3: CASTGSLHSGANVLTF
DNA: TGTGCCAGCACAGGGTCTCTCCACTCTGGGGCCAACGTCCTGACTTTC

V: TRBV7-3
J: TRBJ2-1
D: .
size: .
CDR3: CASSRTTYNEQFF
DNA: TGTGCCAGCAGCCGGACTACCTACAATGAGCAGTTCTTC

V: TRBV4-2
J: TRBJ2-1
D: TRBD1
size: .
CDR3: CASSQAMRTGYNEQFF
DNA: TGTGCCAGCAGCCAGGCGATGAGGACAGGGTACAATGAGCAGTTCTTC

V: TRBV5-6
J: TRBJ1-1
D: .
size: few
CDR3: CASSLGISEAFF
DNA: TGTGCCAGCAGCTTGGGGATCTCTGAAGCTTTCTTT

V: TRBV30
J: TRBJ2-3
D: .
size: .
CDR3: CAWSFDRKATDTQYF
DNA: TGTGCCTGGAGCTTTGACAGAAAGGCCACAGATACGCAGTATTTT

V: TRBV5-6
J: TRBJ2-1
D: .
size: .
CDR3: CASSPVGREINEQFF
DNA: TGTGCCAGCAGCCCGGTGGGACGGGAGATCAATGAGCAGTTCTTC

V: TRBV5-1
J: TRBJ2-5
D: .
size: .
CDR3: CASSLLGDETQYF
DNA: TGCGCCAGCAGCTTGTTAGGAGATGAGACCCAGTACTTC

V: TRBV15
J: TRBJ2-7
D: .
size: .
CDR3: CATSRGRYEQYF
DNA: TGTGCCACCAGCAGAGGTCGGTACGAGCAGTACTTC

V: TRBV7-2
J: TRBJ2-1
D: TRBD2
size: .
CDR3: CASSLLAGGLRHEQFF
DNA: TGTGCCAGCAGCTTACTAGCGGGGGGGCTCCGCCATGAGCAGTTCTTC

V: TRBV4-2
J: TRBJ2-3
D: .
size: .
CDR3: CASSQEGGGGASTDTQYF
DNA: TGTGCCAGCAGCCAAGAAGGTGGTGGGGGGGCCAGCACAGATACGCAGTATTTT

V: TRBV14
J: TRBJ2-3
D: .
size: few
CDR3: CASSHGGEDTQYF
DNA: TGTGCCAGCAGCCACGGGGGCGAGGATACGCAGTATTTT

V: TRBV27
J: TRBJ2-5
D: .
size: .
CDR3: CASSLDQETQYF
DNA: TGTGCCAGCAGTTTAGACCAAGAGACCCAGTACTTC

V: TRBV18
J: TRBJ2-2
D: TRBD2
size: .
CDR3: CASRAPLAGVTGELFF
DNA: TGTGCCAGCCGAGCCCCGCTAGCGGGAGTCACCGGGGAGCTGTTTTTT

V: TRBV6-1
J: TRBJ2-1
D: TRBD1
size: .
CDR3: CASTTGDSSYNEQFF
DNA: TGTGCCAGCACCACTGGGGACAGCTCCTACAATGAGCAGTTCTTC

V: TRBV5-6
J: TRBJ2-5
D: .
size: .
CDR3: CASSLILWETQYF
DNA: TGTGCCAGCAGCTTGATTTTGTGGGAGACCCAGTACTTC

V: TRBV21-1
J: TRBJ1-2
D: .
size: few
CDR3: CASSKGRWNGYTF
DNA: TGTGCCAGCAGCAAAGGCAGGTGGAATGGCTACACCTTC

V: TRBV2
J: TRBJ1-5
D: .
size: few
CDR3: CASRVSNQPQHF
DNA: TGTGCCAGCAGAGTTAGCAATCAGCCCCAGCATTTT

V: TRBV19
J: TRBJ2-7
D: TRBD1
size: few
CDR3: CASRRAGQATYEQYF
DNA: TGTGCCAGTAGGAGGGCGGGACAGGCAACCTACGAGCAGTACTTC

V: TRBV7-3
J: TRBJ2-1
D: TRBD2
size: .
CDR3: CASSLGGGRVVEQFF
DNA: TGTGCCAGCAGCTTAGGGGGCGGGAGGGTGGTTGAGCAGTTCTTC

V: TRBV4-2
J: TRBJ1-5
D: TRBD1
size: .
CDR3: CASSRQGAENQPQHF
DNA: TGTGCCAGCAGCAGACAGGGGGCCGAGAATCAGCCCCAGCATTTT

V: TRBV6-6
J: TRBJ1-2
D: TRBD1
size: .
CDR3: CASSWDRNYGYTF
DNA: TGTGCCAGCAGCTGGGACAGGAACTATGGCTACACCTTC

V: TRBV9
J: TRBJ2-3
D: TRBD1
size: .
CDR3: CASSVEQGAGPQYF
DNA: TGTGCCAGCAGCGTAGAGCAGGGGGCAGGTCCGCAGTATTTT

V: TRBV5-1
J: TRBJ2-7
D: TRBD2
size: .
CDR3: CASSPGLAGGAYEQYF
DNA: TGCGCCAGCAGCCCTGGACTAGCGGGAGGGGCCTACGAGCAGTACTTC

V: TRBV7-9
J: TRBJ2-7
D: TRBD2
size: .
CDR3: CASSSLAGEEQYF
DNA: TGTGCCAGCAGCTCACTAGCGGGAGAAGAGCAGTACTTC

V: TRBV6-6
J: TRBJ2-3
D: .
size: .
CDR3: CASSGPSTDTQYF
DNA: TGTGCCAGCTCGGGTCCTAGCACAGATACGCAGTATTTT

V: TRBV15
J: TRBJ1-1
D: TRBD1
size: .
CDR3: CATSRDRTGSRNTEAFF
DNA: TGTGCCACCAGCAGAGATCGGACAGGGAGTCGGAACACTGAAGCTTTCTTT